These 4 T cell receptor beta chains were all obtained from the same sample, sequenced in a study of T cells in Graves' hyperthyroidism and ophthalmopathy. Amplification yielded TCR beta CDR3 regions, with RNA transcripts as the source. A first-round RT-PCR of the TCR CDR3 used the HTBI primer set. TCRdb itself ran the multiplex PCR reads through MiXCR, one entry per CDR3 protein. The data hold 380,000 or so distinct CDR3 sequences, with approximately 20% observed a single time. Input material: blood. Source of these receptors: a woman aged 18-35 years with Graves' hyperthyroidism.

The gene calls are TRBV12-3 or TRBV12-4 and TRBJ1-1; D is possibly TRBD1 (5 bases). The length of the CDR3 is 14 residues. V was clipped by 3 bases and J by 3 bases, with 11 bases between them. The CDR3 DNA is TGTGCCAGCAGTTTGAGGGGCGCGGACACTGAAGCTTTCTTT. Protein: CASSLRGADTEAFF.

In regard to this clonotype: Because the CDR3 is missing its conserved closing phenylalanine or tryptophan, this is likely a read error. The V and J genes are TRBV2 and TRBJ1-1; possibly TRBD1 for D (6 bases). Germline lookup yields CDR1 SNHLY and CDR2 FYNNEI. The CDR3 extends over 13 amino acids. The V end lost 6 bases, the J end lost 0 bases, and 8 bases lay between the germline ends. CDR3 nucleotide sequence: TGTGCCAGCAGCACAGGGATGAACACTGAAGCTTTCTAT. It translates to CASSTGMNTEAFY.

This clonotype came up many times. The chain combines TRBV2 with TRBJ2-5; 10 positions match TRBD2. The CDR3 is made up of 16 amino acids. The V segment lost 4 bases and the J segment 5 bases; nucleotides outside the gene matches: 10. CDR1 is SNHLY and CDR2 is FYNNEI in the germline V gene. The CDR3: CASSVPSGGAAETQYF. CDR3 DNA sequence: TGTGCCAGCAGTGTCCCAAGCGGGGGGGCGGCGGAGACCCAGTACTTC.

This clonotype was counted at least ten times. The chain links TRBV6-5 to TRBJ1-2, with TRBD1 matching 8 bases. The trim removed 0 bases at V and 8 bases at J, leaving 2 bases unmatched. The germline V gene encodes CDR1 MNHEY and CDR2 SVGAGI. The CDR3 is made up of 13 amino acids. Here the CDR3 reads CASSYSAGGGYTF. The CDR3 nucleotides read TGTGCCAGCAGTTACTCGGCAGGGGGCGGCTACACCTTC.